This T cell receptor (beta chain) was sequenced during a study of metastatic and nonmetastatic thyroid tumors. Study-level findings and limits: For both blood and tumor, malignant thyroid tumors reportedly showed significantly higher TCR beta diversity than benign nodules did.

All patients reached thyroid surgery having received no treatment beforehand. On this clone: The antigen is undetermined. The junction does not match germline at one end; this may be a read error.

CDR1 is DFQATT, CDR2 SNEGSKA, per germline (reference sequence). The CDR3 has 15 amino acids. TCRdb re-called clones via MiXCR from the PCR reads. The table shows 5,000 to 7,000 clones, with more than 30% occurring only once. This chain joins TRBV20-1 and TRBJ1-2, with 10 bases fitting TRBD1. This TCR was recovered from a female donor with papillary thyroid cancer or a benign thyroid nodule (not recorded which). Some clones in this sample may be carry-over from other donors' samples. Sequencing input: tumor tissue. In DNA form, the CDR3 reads TGCAGTGCTAGAGTTTGGACAGGGGGAGTGGGCAGCTACACATTC. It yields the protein CSARVWTGGVGSYTF.